This T cell receptor beta chain stems from a study of CD8 T cells in Susac syndrome. This CDR3 has 15 residues. Germline V gene data show CDR1 as SGHRS and CDR2 as YFSETQ. V was shortened by 4 bases and J by 0 bases, with 13 bases between the two germline ends. CD8+ and CD4+ T cells from blood underwent TCR beta sequencing, which was carried out in a high-throughput format. Negative isolation yielded CD8+ and CD4+ T cells; FACS enriched TEMRA cells. Study-wide results and caveats: As the study acknowledged, the number of individuals in its TCR sequencing and HLA analysis was relatively small.

RNA was extracted with the RNeasy kit, and a quantity of roughly 0.5 to 1 ug was reverse transcribed using random hexamers. Multiplex immunoSEQ PCR targeted 54 Vbeta and 13 Jbeta TCR beta segments. TCRdb fed the immunoSEQ multiplex PCR reads into MiXCR, producing one record per CDR3 protein. The table has some 120,000 distinct CDR3 sequences, around nine tenths seen once. To note about this clonotype: Its antigen is as yet unknown.

The sequence came from a human donor in good health. The chain couples TRBV5-1 to TRBJ1-1, with D possibly TRBD1 on 6 matching bases. Sequences were obtained from CD4+ T cells from PBMCs. The CDR3 DNA is TGCGCCAGCAGCAAATTGGGGGACATGAACACTGAAGCTTTCTTT. Protein product: CASSKLGDMNTEAFF.